These T cell receptor beta chains were read from a single sample in a study of blood T cell repertoires in COVID-19. The table came from immunoSEQ multiplex PCR; TCRdb's copy has only in-frame clones and leaves some out. Here the sample spans around 450,000 clones, around 89% being singletons. Specimen: peripheral blood. Source of these receptors: a woman aged 30 to 39 with acute or convalescent COVID-19. The CDR3 runs from the conserved cysteine through the conserved F or W. The D gene is left open where the match is weak. Size tells how often a clone was seen (once, few, many) or the class of an expanded clone, and some rows leave it out.

v_gene: TRBV6-5
abundance: NA
len: 13
j_gene: TRBJ2-1
d_gene: NA
CDR3aa: CASRLNPYNEQFF
CDR3nt: TGTGCCAGCAGGCTAAATCCCTACAATGAGCAGTTCTTC

v_gene: TRBV6-1
abundance: NA
len: 16
j_gene: TRBJ2-6
d_gene: NA
CDR3aa: CASSEQGNSGANVLTF
CDR3nt: TGTGCCAGCAGTGAACAGGGGAACTCTGGGGCCAACGTCCTGACTTTC

v_gene: TRBV5-6
abundance: NA
len: 14
j_gene: TRBJ1-2
d_gene: TRBD1
CDR3aa: CASVRDREGYGYTF
CDR3nt: TGTGCCAGCGTCCGGGACAGGGAAGGTTATGGCTACACCTTC

v_gene: TRBV19
abundance: NA
len: 14
j_gene: TRBJ1-2
d_gene: TRBD1
CDR3aa: CASKTGVFDYGYTF
CDR3nt: TGTGCCAGTAAGACAGGGGTTTTCGACTATGGCTACACCTTC

v_gene: TRBV3-1/TRBV3-2
abundance: once
len: 13
j_gene: TRBJ2-5
d_gene: NA
CDR3aa: CASSQDNQETQYF
CDR3nt: TGTGCCAGCAGCCAAGACAACCAAGAGACCCAGTACTTC

v_gene: TRBV5-4
abundance: once
len: 16
j_gene: TRBJ1-1
d_gene: NA
CDR3aa: CASSGGGTAMNTEAFF
CDR3nt: TGTGCCAGCTCAGGAGGAGGGACCGCAATGAACACTGAAGCTTTCTTT

v_gene: TRBV14
abundance: few
len: 14
j_gene: TRBJ2-7
d_gene: TRBD2
CDR3aa: CASSRLAGGLEQYF
CDR3nt: TGTGCCAGCAGCCGGCTAGCGGGGGGGCTCGAGCAGTACTTC

v_gene: TRBV5-1
abundance: NA
len: 13
j_gene: TRBJ1-2
d_gene: NA
CDR3aa: CASSLVPPDGYTF
CDR3nt: TGCGCCAGCAGCTTGGTGCCTCCAGATGGCTACACCTTC

v_gene: TRBV7-9
abundance: few
len: 15
j_gene: TRBJ2-7
d_gene: NA
CDR3aa: CASSPSSGYSYEQYF
CDR3nt: TGTGCCAGCAGTCCCTCCAGCGGGTACTCCTACGAGCAGTACTTC

v_gene: TRBV19
abundance: NA
len: 15
j_gene: TRBJ2-7
d_gene: TRBD1
CDR3aa: CASSIGTGGGYEQYF
CDR3nt: TGTGCCAGTAGTATAGGCACAGGGGGCGGCTACGAGCAGTACTTC

v_gene: TRBV3-1/TRBV3-2
abundance: NA
len: 15
j_gene: TRBJ2-7
d_gene: TRBD1
CDR3aa: CASSQAKAGGYEQYF
CDR3nt: TGTGCCAGCAGCCAAGCCAAAGCAGGGGGCTACGAGCAGTACTTC

v_gene: TRBV10-3
abundance: NA
len: 17
j_gene: TRBJ2-6
d_gene: TRBD1
CDR3aa: CAISPTGADSGANVLTF
CDR3nt: TGTGCCATCAGTCCGACAGGGGCTGACTCTGGGGCCAACGTCCTGACTTTC

v_gene: TRBV19
abundance: NA
len: 16
j_gene: TRBJ1-5
d_gene: NA
CDR3aa: CATGGRDRNSNQPQHF
CDR3nt: TGTGCCACCGGAGGCAGAGATAGGAATAGCAATCAGCCCCAGCATTTT

v_gene: TRBV11-2
abundance: NA
len: 16
j_gene: TRBJ1-1
d_gene: NA
CDR3aa: CASSLSLLSRSFEAFF
CDR3nt: TGTGCCAGCAGCTTATCTCTTTTGTCCAGGTCCTTTGAAGCTTTCTTT

v_gene: TRBV4-2
abundance: NA
len: 15
j_gene: TRBJ2-5
d_gene: TRBD1
CDR3aa: CASSPAQGVQETQYF
CDR3nt: TGTGCCAGCAGCCCCGCCCAGGGGGTCCAAGAGACCCAGTACTTC

v_gene: TRBV5-4
abundance: NA
len: 16
j_gene: TRBJ2-2
d_gene: TRBD2
CDR3aa: CASSLGSGGHTGELFF
CDR3nt: TGTGCCAGCAGCTTGGGAAGCGGGGGACACACCGGGGAGCTGTTTTTT

v_gene: TRBV19
abundance: NA
len: 15
j_gene: TRBJ1-5
d_gene: TRBD1
CDR3aa: CASTALAGGHQPQHF
CDR3nt: TGTGCCAGTACGGCCCTCGCAGGGGGCCATCAGCCCCAGCATTTT

v_gene: TRBV6-2/TRBV6-3
abundance: NA
len: 17
j_gene: TRBJ2-2
d_gene: NA
CDR3aa: CASSYSARHSNTGELFF
CDR3nt: TGTGCCAGCAGTTACTCGGCCCGTCATTCGAACACCGGGGAGCTGTTTTTT

v_gene: TRBV2
abundance: NA
len: 14
j_gene: TRBJ1-2
d_gene: TRBD1
CDR3aa: CASSAGQFDYGYTF
CDR3nt: TGTGCCAGCAGCGCGGGACAGTTCGACTATGGCTACACCTTC

v_gene: TRBV15
abundance: NA
len: 15
j_gene: TRBJ2-3
d_gene: NA
CDR3aa: CATSRGSGNTDTQYF
CDR3nt: TGTGCCACCAGCAGAGGTAGCGGCAACACAGATACGCAGTATTTT

v_gene: TRBV6-1
abundance: NA
len: 19
j_gene: TRBJ2-6
d_gene: NA
CDR3aa: CASSESLQITSSGANVLTF
CDR3nt: TGTGCCAGCAGTGAAAGTTTACAGATAACAAGCTCTGGGGCCAACGTCCTGACTTTC

v_gene: TRBV7-7
abundance: NA
len: 15
j_gene: TRBJ2-1
d_gene: TRBD1
CDR3aa: CASSAWDSSYNEQFF
CDR3nt: TGTGCCAGCAGCGCATGGGACAGCTCCTACAATGAGCAGTTCTTC

v_gene: TRBV3-1/TRBV3-2
abundance: once
len: 15
j_gene: TRBJ2-4
d_gene: NA
CDR3aa: CASSQMTTVKNIQYF
CDR3nt: TGTGCCAGCAGCCAAATGACGACAGTAAAAAACATTCAGTACTTC

v_gene: TRBV29-1
abundance: NA
len: 13
j_gene: TRBJ1-3
d_gene: TRBD1
CDR3aa: CSARDRGKNTIYF
CDR3nt: TGCAGCGCGCGGGACAGGGGAAAGAACACCATATATTTT

v_gene: TRBV6-6
abundance: NA
len: 13
j_gene: TRBJ2-3
d_gene: TRBD2
CDR3aa: CASMGGGSPTQYF
CDR3nt: TGTGCCAGCATGGGCGGGGGGTCCCCCACGCAGTATTTT

v_gene: TRBV28
abundance: NA
len: 13
j_gene: TRBJ1-6
d_gene: NA
CDR3aa: CASAAKNNSPLHF
CDR3nt: TGTGCCAGCGCGGCTAAGAATAATTCACCCCTCCACTTT

v_gene: TRBV10-3
abundance: NA
len: 15
j_gene: TRBJ2-7
d_gene: NA
CDR3aa: CAISDQGTPPYEQYF
CDR3nt: TGTGCCATCAGTGACCAAGGGACACCCCCCTACGAGCAGTACTTC

v_gene: TRBV6-1
abundance: NA
len: 16
j_gene: TRBJ1-1
d_gene: TRBD1
CDR3aa: CASSVRDRDIPIEAFF
CDR3nt: TGTGCCAGCAGTGTCCGGGACAGGGACATACCTATCGAAGCTTTCTTT

v_gene: TRBV2
abundance: NA
len: 15
j_gene: TRBJ1-2
d_gene: TRBD1
CDR3aa: CASNFGDRASYGYTF
CDR3nt: TGTGCCAGCAATTTCGGGGACAGGGCCTCCTATGGCTACACCTTC

v_gene: TRBV7-2
abundance: NA
len: 16
j_gene: TRBJ2-3
d_gene: TRBD2
CDR3aa: CASSPRGGLPTDTQYF
CDR3nt: TGTGCCAGCAGCCCGCGGGGGGGCCTTCCAACAGATACGCAGTATTTT

v_gene: TRBV4-1
abundance: NA
len: 18
j_gene: TRBJ1-4
d_gene: TRBD1
CDR3aa: CASSQDPGTGVGNEKLFF
CDR3nt: TGCGCCAGCAGCCAAGATCCCGGGACAGGGGTCGGAAATGAAAAACTGTTTTTT

v_gene: TRBV9
abundance: NA
len: 17
j_gene: TRBJ2-3
d_gene: TRBD2
CDR3aa: CASSARLAGGGQDTQYF
CDR3nt: TGTGCCAGCAGCGCCAGACTAGCGGGGGGGGGCCAGGATACGCAGTATTTT

v_gene: TRBV4-2
abundance: NA
len: 16
j_gene: TRBJ1-4
d_gene: TRBD1
CDR3aa: CASSHRVGGAVEKLFF
CDR3nt: TGTGCCAGCAGTCACCGGGTAGGGGGCGCAGTAGAAAAACTGTTTTTT

v_gene: TRBV9
abundance: NA
len: 15
j_gene: TRBJ2-3
d_gene: NA
CDR3aa: CASSQRPGSTDTQYF
CDR3nt: TGTGCCAGCAGCCAACGTCCGGGTAGCACAGATACGCAGTATTTT

v_gene: TRBV18
abundance: NA
len: 14
j_gene: TRBJ1-1
d_gene: TRBD1
CDR3aa: CASSPGQGMTEAFF
CDR3nt: TGTGCCAGCTCACCGGGACAGGGAATGACTGAAGCTTTCTTT

v_gene: TRBV19
abundance: NA
len: 14
j_gene: TRBJ1-1
d_gene: NA
CDR3aa: CASSIQGTNTEAFF
CDR3nt: TGTGCCAGTAGTATTCAGGGGACAAACACTGAAGCTTTCTTT

v_gene: TRBV7-2
abundance: NA
len: 14
j_gene: TRBJ2-7
d_gene: TRBD2
CDR3aa: CASSLGGGGYEQYF
CDR3nt: TGTGCCAGCAGCTTAGGGGGCGGGGGCTACGAGCAGTACTTC

v_gene: TRBV2
abundance: NA
len: 18
j_gene: TRBJ2-3
d_gene: TRBD2
CDR3aa: CASSWTSGGTLATDTQYF
CDR3nt: TGTGCCAGCAGTTGGACTAGCGGGGGAACACTAGCCACAGATACGCAGTATTTT

v_gene: TRBV6-6
abundance: NA
len: 14
j_gene: TRBJ2-7
d_gene: TRBD1
CDR3aa: CASSWTGGTYEQYF
CDR3nt: TGTGCCAGCAGCTGGACAGGGGGCACCTACGAGCAGTACTTC

v_gene: TRBV18
abundance: NA
len: 15
j_gene: TRBJ2-3
d_gene: TRBD1
CDR3aa: CASSPGTGPTDTQYF
CDR3nt: TGTGCCAGCTCACCAGGGACAGGGCCCACAGATACGCAGTATTTT

v_gene: TRBV25-1
abundance: NA
len: 14
j_gene: TRBJ1-6
d_gene: NA
CDR3aa: CASSGPGYNSPLHF
CDR3nt: TGTGCCAGCAGTGGACCAGGGTATAATTCACCCCTCCACTTT

v_gene: TRBV2
abundance: few
len: 15
j_gene: TRBJ2-1
d_gene: TRBD1
CDR3aa: CASSQGQGAGNEQFF
CDR3nt: TGTGCCAGCAGCCAAGGACAGGGGGCGGGAAATGAGCAGTTCTTC

v_gene: TRBV12-5
abundance: NA
len: 15
j_gene: TRBJ2-5
d_gene: NA
CDR3aa: CASGVPRGMRETQYF
CDR3nt: TGTGCTAGTGGGGTCCCCCGGGGAATGAGGGAGACCCAGTACTTC

v_gene: TRBV19
abundance: once
len: 17
j_gene: TRBJ1-2
d_gene: TRBD1
CDR3aa: CASTLGQGEGANYGYTF
CDR3nt: TGTGCCAGTACCCTCGGACAGGGAGAAGGGGCTAACTATGGCTACACCTTC

v_gene: TRBV28
abundance: NA
len: 16
j_gene: TRBJ1-5
d_gene: NA
CDR3aa: CASSLAGQGSNQPQHF
CDR3nt: TGTGCCAGCAGCTTAGCGGGGCAGGGTAGCAATCAGCCCCAGCATTTT

v_gene: TRBV7-9
abundance: once
len: 19
j_gene: TRBJ2-6
d_gene: TRBD1
CDR3aa: CASSDSPGQGAYGANVLTF
CDR3nt: TGTGCCAGCAGCGACAGCCCCGGACAGGGGGCGTATGGGGCCAACGTCCTGACTTTC

v_gene: TRBV5-5
abundance: NA
len: 14
j_gene: TRBJ2-6
d_gene: NA
CDR3aa: CASRVEAGANVLTF
CDR3nt: TGTGCCAGCAGGGTGGAGGCTGGGGCCAACGTCCTGACTTTC

v_gene: TRBV28
abundance: NA
len: 14
j_gene: TRBJ2-7
d_gene: NA
CDR3aa: CASRPIDNSYEQYF
CDR3nt: TGTGCCAGCAGACCAATTGACAACTCCTACGAGCAGTACTTC

v_gene: TRBV30
abundance: few
len: 12
j_gene: TRBJ1-2
d_gene: NA
CDR3aa: CAWSRAYYGYTF
CDR3nt: TGTGCCTGGAGTCGCGCATACTATGGCTACACCTTC

v_gene: TRBV27
abundance: NA
len: 15
j_gene: TRBJ2-3
d_gene: TRBD1
CDR3aa: CASSSGTGTTDTQYF
CDR3nt: TGTGCCAGCTCCTCCGGGACAGGAACCACAGATACGCAGTATTTT

v_gene: TRBV20-1
abundance: NA
len: 15
j_gene: TRBJ1-6
d_gene: NA
CDR3aa: CSASNAEPYNSPLHF
CDR3nt: TGCAGTGCTAGTAACGCGGAACCCTATAATTCACCCCTCCACTTT

v_gene: TRBV7-9
abundance: NA
len: 12
j_gene: TRBJ1-1
d_gene: NA
CDR3aa: CASRRGDTEAFF
CDR3nt: TGTGCCAGCCGACGGGGAGACACTGAAGCTTTCTTT

v_gene: TRBV5-4
abundance: NA
len: 17
j_gene: TRBJ1-6
d_gene: NA
CDR3aa: CASSLGTDSSYNSPLHF
CDR3nt: TGTGCCAGCAGCTTGGGTACGGACAGCTCCTATAATTCACCCCTCCACTTT

v_gene: TRBV20-1
abundance: NA
len: 12
j_gene: TRBJ1-2
d_gene: TRBD1
CDR3aa: CSASPTGVGYTF
CDR3nt: TGCAGTGCTAGTCCGACAGGGGTGGGCTACACCTTC

v_gene: TRBV10-3
abundance: NA
len: 15
j_gene: TRBJ1-1
d_gene: NA
CDR3aa: CAISSRRETNTEAFF
CDR3nt: TGTGCCATCAGTAGTCGGAGAGAGACTAACACTGAAGCTTTCTTT